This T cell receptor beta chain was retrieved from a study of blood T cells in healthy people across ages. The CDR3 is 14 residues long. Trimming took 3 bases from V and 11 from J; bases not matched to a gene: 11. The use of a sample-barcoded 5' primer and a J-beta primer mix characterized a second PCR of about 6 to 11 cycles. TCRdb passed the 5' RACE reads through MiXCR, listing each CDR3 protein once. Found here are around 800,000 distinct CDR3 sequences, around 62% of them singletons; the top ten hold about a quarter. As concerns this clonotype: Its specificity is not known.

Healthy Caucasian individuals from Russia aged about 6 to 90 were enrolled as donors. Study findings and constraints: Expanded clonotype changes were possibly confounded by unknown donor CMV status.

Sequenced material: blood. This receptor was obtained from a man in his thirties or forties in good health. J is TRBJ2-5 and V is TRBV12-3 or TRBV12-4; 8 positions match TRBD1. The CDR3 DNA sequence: TGTGCCAGCAGTTTGGACCCTAACAGGGGGGAGCAGTACTTC. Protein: CASSLDPNRGEQYF.